This T cell receptor (beta chain) was recorded in a study of OX40 agonist ivuxolimab in advanced cancers. Overall study results and limits: Low clonal expansion, among the lowest seen, marked partial responders at 0.1-3.0 mg/kg.

Clones were sequenced by immunoSEQ multiplex PCR, and TCRdb holds only the in-frame ones, with some missing. The data show around 31,000 clones, with roughly nine tenths seen just once and 38% held by the top ten. As concerns this clone: Its matching antigen is unknown.

Trimming took 2 bases from V and 1 from J, leaving 9 bases between them. This CDR3 contains 15 residues. From germline, CDR1 is LGHNT and CDR2 FRNRAP. Sequences were derived from CD4+ or CD8+ T cells sorted from blood, sampled in a trial of the OX40 agonist ivuxolimab. V is TRBV12-5 and J is TRBJ1-5, with D hard to call. This clonotype was sampled from an adult with an advanced solid tumor such as melanoma, head and neck, liver or kidney cancer. The DNA for the CDR3 is TGTGCTAGTGGTTTGAAAGAAGAGAGCAATCAGCCCCAGCATTTT. Protein sequence: CASGLKEESNQPQHF.